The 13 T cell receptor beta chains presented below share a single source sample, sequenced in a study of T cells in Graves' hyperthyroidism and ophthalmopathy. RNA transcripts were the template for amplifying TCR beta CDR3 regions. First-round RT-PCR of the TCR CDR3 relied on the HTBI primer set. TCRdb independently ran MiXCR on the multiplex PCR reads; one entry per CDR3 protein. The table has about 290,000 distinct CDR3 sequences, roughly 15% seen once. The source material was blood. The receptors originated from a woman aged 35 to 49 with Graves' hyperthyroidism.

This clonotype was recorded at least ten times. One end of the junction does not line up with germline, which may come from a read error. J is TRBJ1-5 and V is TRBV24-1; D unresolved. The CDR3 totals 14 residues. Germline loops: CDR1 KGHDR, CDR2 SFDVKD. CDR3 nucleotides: TGTGCCACCAGTGACCTCCAAAGCACTCAGCCCCAGCATTTT. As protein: CATSDLQSTQPQHF.

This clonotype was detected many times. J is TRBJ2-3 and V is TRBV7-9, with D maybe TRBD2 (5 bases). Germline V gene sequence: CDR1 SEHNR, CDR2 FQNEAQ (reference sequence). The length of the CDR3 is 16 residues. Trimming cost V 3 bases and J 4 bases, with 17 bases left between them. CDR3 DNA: TGTGCCAGCAGCTTCATCGACCGCGAGGAGGCAGATACGCAGTATTTT. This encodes CASSFIDREEADTQYF.

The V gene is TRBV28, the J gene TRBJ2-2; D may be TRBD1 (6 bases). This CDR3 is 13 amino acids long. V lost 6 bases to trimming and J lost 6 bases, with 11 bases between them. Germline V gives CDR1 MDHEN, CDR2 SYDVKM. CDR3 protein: CASRDSTPGELFF. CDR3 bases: TGTGCCAGCAGGGACAGCACTCCCGGGGAGCTGTTTTTT.

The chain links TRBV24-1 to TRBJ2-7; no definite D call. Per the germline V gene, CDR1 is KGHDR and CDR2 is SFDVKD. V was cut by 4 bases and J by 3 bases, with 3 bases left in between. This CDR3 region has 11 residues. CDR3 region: CATSEGYEQYF. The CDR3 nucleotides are TGTGCCACCAGTGAGGGCTACGAGCAGTACTTC.

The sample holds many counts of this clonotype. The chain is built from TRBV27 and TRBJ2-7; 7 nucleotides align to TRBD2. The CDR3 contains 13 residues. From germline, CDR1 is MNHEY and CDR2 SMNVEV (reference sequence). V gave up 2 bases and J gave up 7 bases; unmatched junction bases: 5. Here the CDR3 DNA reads TGTGCCAGCAGTTTAGCGGGAGATCGGGAGCAGTACTTC. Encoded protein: CASSLAGDREQYF.

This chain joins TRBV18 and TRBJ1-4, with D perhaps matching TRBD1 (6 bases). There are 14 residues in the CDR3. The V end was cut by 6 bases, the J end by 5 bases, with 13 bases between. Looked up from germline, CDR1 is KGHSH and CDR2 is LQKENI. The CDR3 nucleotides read TGTGCCAGCTCGGAAGGGGGTCGGAATGAAAAACTGTTTTTT. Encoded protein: CASSEGGRNEKLFF.

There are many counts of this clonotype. The CDR3 here is CSVEQNTDTQYF. The CDR3 bases are TGCAGCGTTGAACAGAACACAGATACGCAGTATTTT. This chain joins TRBV29-1 and TRBJ2-3; D uncertain. This CDR3 spans 12 amino acids. Deletions cut 2 bases from V and 2 bases from J, with 5 bases between. Germline V CDR1 and CDR2: SQVTM, ANQGSEA.

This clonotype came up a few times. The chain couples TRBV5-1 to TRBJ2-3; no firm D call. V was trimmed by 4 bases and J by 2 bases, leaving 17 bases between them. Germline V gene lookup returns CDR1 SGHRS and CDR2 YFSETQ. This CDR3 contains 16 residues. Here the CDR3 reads CASSLQPRSNTDTQYF. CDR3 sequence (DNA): TGCGCCAGCAGCCTGCAGCCAAGAAGTAACACAGATACGCAGTATTTT.

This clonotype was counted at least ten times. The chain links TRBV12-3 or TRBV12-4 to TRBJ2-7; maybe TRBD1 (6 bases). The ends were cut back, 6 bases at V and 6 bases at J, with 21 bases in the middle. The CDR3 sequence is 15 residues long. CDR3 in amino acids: CASRRNTGFAGEQYF. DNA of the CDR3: TGTGCCAGCAGACGGAATACAGGGTTCGCGGGCGAGCAGTACTTC.

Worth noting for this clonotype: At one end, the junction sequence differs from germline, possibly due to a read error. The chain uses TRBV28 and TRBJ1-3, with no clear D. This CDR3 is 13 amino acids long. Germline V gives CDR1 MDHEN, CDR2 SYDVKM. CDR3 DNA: TGTGCCAGCAGTTTAAATACTGGATACACCATATATTTT. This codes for CASSLNTGYTIYF. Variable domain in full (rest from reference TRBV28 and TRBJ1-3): DVKVTQSSRYLVKRTGEKVFLECVQDMDHENMFWYRQDPGLGLRLIYFSYDVKMKEKGDIPEGYSVSREKKERFSLILESASTNQTSMYLCASSLNTGYTIYFGEGSWLTVV.

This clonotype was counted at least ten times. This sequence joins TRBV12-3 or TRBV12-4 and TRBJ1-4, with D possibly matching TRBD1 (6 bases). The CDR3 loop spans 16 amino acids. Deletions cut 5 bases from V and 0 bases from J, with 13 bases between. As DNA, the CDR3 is TGTGCCAGCAGTCATCAGGGGTCTGCAACTAATGAAAAACTGTTTTTT. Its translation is CASSHQGSATNEKLFF.

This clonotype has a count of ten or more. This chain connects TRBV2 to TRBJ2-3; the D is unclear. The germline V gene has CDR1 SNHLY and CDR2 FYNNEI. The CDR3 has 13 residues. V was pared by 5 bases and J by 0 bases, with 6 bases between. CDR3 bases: TGTGCCAGCAGTAAGGAGAGCACAGATACGCAGTATTTT. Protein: CASSKESTDTQYF.

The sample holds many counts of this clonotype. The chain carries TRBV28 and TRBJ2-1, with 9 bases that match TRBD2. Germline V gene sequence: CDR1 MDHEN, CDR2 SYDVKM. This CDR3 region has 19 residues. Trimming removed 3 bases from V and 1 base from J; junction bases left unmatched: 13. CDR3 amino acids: CASSFGPSSGTLSYNEQFF. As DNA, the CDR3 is TGTGCCAGCAGTTTCGGACCCTCTAGCGGGACCCTTTCCTACAATGAGCAGTTCTTC.